In its sample, the clone carrying this T cell receptor (beta chain) was seen a few times. Its cognate antigen is unknown. This sample is drawn from a study of T cell repertoires in cytomegalovirus infection. Study information: Through public TCR beta signatures, both CMV infection and matching HLA type were indicated.

TCRdb reprocessed the reads via MiXCR and lists one record per CDR3 protein. This sample has some 400,000 distinct CDR3 sequences, with 18% found just once. The CDR3 runs to 12 residues. Deletions cut 6 bases from V and 4 bases from J, with 8 bases between. Study-wide findings and caveats: Based on cumulative public TCR beta family frequency, carriers of CMV plus the relevant HLA were identified. Ex vivo responses were dominated by HLA-C-restricted CMV-specific TCR beta clonotypes.

This TCR was recovered from a human donor in good health (CMV status not recorded). Some clones in this sample may be carry-over from other donors' samples. The J gene is TRBJ2-3, the V gene TRBV12-3 or TRBV12-4; D gene uncertain. The sequenced sample was PBMCs. Written as DNA, the CDR3 is TGTGCCAGCAGGACGCTGGCAGATACGCAGTATTTT. Translated: CASRTLADTQYF.